The 32 T cell receptor beta chains below come from one sample, sequenced in a study of blood T cell repertoires in COVID-19. This table comes from immunoSEQ multiplex PCR, and its TCRdb copy is limited to in-frame clones, with some not included. The repertoire holds some 140,000 clones, with about 86% as singletons. Sequences were obtained from PBMCs or T cells enriched from blood (not recorded which). The source is a man between 50 and 59 years old who had recovered from COVID-19.

In DNA form, the CDR3 reads TGTGCCAGCAGCGTAGAGGACAGGGGGCGAGATGGCTACACCTTC. Protein: CASSVEDRGRDGYTF. The chain couples TRBV9 to TRBJ1-2; 11 bases map to TRBD1. V trimming: 0 bases; J trimming: 6 bases; junction bases outside the gene matches: 4. The V gene's germline CDR1 is SGDLS and CDR2 YYNGEE. The CDR3 runs to 15 residues.

The chain combines TRBV13 with TRBJ1-3; TRBD1 matches 9 bases. Germline CDR1 is PRHDT and CDR2 is FYEKMQ (reference sequence). Unmatched junction bases numbered 8, after V lost 5 bases and J lost 0 bases. The CDR3 is 17 residues long. CDR3 coding DNA: TGTGCCAGCAGCCAACGGACAGGGGTGTACTCTGGAAACACCATATATTTT. It specifies CASSQRTGVYSGNTIYF.

The V and J genes are TRBV6-5 and TRBJ2-7, with a weak D call TRBD2 (5 bases). The V end was cut by 6 bases, the J end by 0 bases, with 15 bases between. The CDR3 runs to 15 residues. CDR1 and CDR2 (germline): MNHEY, SVGAGI. CDR3 DNA: TGTGCCAGCAGATCGTTTTGGGAGAGCTCCTACGAGCAGTACTTC. Its translation is CASRSFWESSYEQYF.

The genes are TRBV19 and TRBJ1-1; D is perhaps TRBD1 (6 bases). Trimming pared 1 base from V and 4 bases from J, leaving 13 bases between. CDR3 size: 15 residues. Germline assignment: CDR1 LNHDA and CDR2 SQIVND (reference sequence). The CDR3 protein is CASSIGGGLGTEAFF. CDR3 DNA: TGTGCCAGTAGTATAGGCGGGGGGCTTGGCACTGAAGCTTTCTTT.

As regards this clone: One end of the junction is discordant with germline, which a read error may explain. The rearrangement uses TRBV7-2 and TRBJ2-7, with 13 bases identical to TRBD2. The CDR3 spans 15 residues. Germline V gives CDR1 SGHTA, CDR2 FQGNSA. The CDR3 coding sequence is TGTGCCAGCAGCTTAAAAGGACTAGCGGGGGCCCTGGGGCACTTC. It specifies CASSLKGLAGALGHF.

This chain uses TRBV6-4 with TRBJ1-6, with 7 bases matching TRBD1. The J segment lost 7 bases and the V segment lost 4 bases, leaving 7 bases of the junction unmatched. CDR1 MRHNA and CDR2 SNTAGT come from the germline V gene. The CDR3 loop spans 15 amino acids. Here the CDR3 reads CASSVFGTENSPLHF. The CDR3 DNA is TGTGCCAGCAGTGTGTTCGGGACAGAGAATTCACCCCTCCACTTT.

The rearrangement uses TRBV7-2 and TRBJ2-1, with D perhaps matching TRBD1 (5 bases). Trimming shortened V by 1 base and J by 6 bases, and 13 bases separated the two germline ends. CDR3 length: 15 amino acids. Germline assignment: CDR1 SGHTA and CDR2 FQGNSA. The CDR3 is CASSLGAREFNEQFF. Written as DNA, the CDR3 is TGTGCCAGCAGCTTAGGGGCCAGGGAATTCAATGAGCAGTTCTTC.

The chain recombines TRBV9 with TRBJ2-1; TRBD2 aligns across 10 bases. This CDR3 comprises 16 residues. The V gene's germline CDR1 is SGDLS and CDR2 YYNGEE. The trim removed 0 bases at V and 4 bases at J, leaving 4 bases unmatched. CDR3 loop: CASSVVVTSGYNEQFF. In nucleotides, the CDR3 is TGTGCCAGCAGCGTAGTTGTGACTAGCGGGTACAATGAGCAGTTCTTC.

Written as DNA, the CDR3 is TGTGCCAGCAGCCCCGCCGGGACAGGGAAAGGCGAGCAGTACTTC. It encodes CASSPAGTGKGEQYF. The V call is TRBV5-8, the J call TRBJ2-7, with 9 bases identical to TRBD1. V was pared by 4 bases and J by 6 bases, with 11 bases of the junction left unmatched. CDR3 length: 15 residues. In germline, CDR1 is SGHTS, CDR2 YDEGEE.

The V call is TRBV3-1 (or the pseudogene TRBV3-2), the J call TRBJ1-5; unclear D gene. Germline V CDR1 and CDR2: LGHDT, YNNKEL (reference sequence). The CDR3 length is 14 residues. Trimming shortened V by 0 bases and J by 4 bases, and 7 bases separated the two germline ends. Here the CDR3 reads CASSQDGGNQPQHF. The CDR3 nucleotides are TGTGCCAGCAGCCAAGATGGAGGTAATCAGCCCCAGCATTTT.

The chain recombines TRBV7-2 with TRBJ2-5; TRBD2 agrees at 8 bases. The CDR3 loop spans 14 amino acids. Per the germline V gene, CDR1 is SGHTA and CDR2 is FQGNSA. V dropped 2 bases and J dropped 5; count of bases not matched to a gene: 4. CDR3 sequence (DNA): TGTGCCAGCAGCTTACGGGGGGGCGGGGAGACCCAGTACTTC. It specifies CASSLRGGGETQYF.

V is TRBV20-1 and J is TRBJ1-2; D is ambiguous. V shed 5 bases and J shed 8 bases, with 12 bases lying between them. The CDR3 has 11 residues. Per germline, CDR1 DFQATT and CDR2 SNEGSKA (reference sequence). DNA of the CDR3: TGCAGTGCTCACGCGGAGTGGGGCTACACCTTC. Translation: CSAHAEWGYTF.

The V call is TRBV30, the J call TRBJ1-5; 8 bases map to TRBD1. J gave up 0 bases and V 2 bases, and 6 bases lay outside the gene matches. The CDR3 extends over 16 amino acids. CDR1 and CDR2 from the germline V gene are GTSNPN and SVGIG (reference sequence). CDR3 amino acids: CAWSTGQAYSNQPQHF. CDR3 coding DNA: TGTGCCTGGAGTACGGGACAGGCCTATAGCAATCAGCCCCAGCATTTT.

This clone has a handful of counts. CDR3 nucleotide sequence: TGTGCCAGCAGTTTGTCGGCTAGCGGCCAAGAGACCCAGTACTTC. Translated: CASSLSASGQETQYF. This sequence joins TRBV28 and TRBJ2-5; TRBD2 matches at 7 bases. Trimming took 3 bases from V and 1 from J; bases not matched to a gene: 5. CDR1 and CDR2 from the germline V gene are MDHEN and SYDVKM. CDR3 length equals 15 residues.

The V and J genes are TRBV6-2 or TRBV6-3 and TRBJ1-5, with 11 nucleotides matching TRBD1. The V gene end was trimmed by 5 bases and the J gene end by 12 bases; junction bases not matched to a gene: 3. This CDR3 is 12 amino acids long. The germline CDR1 and CDR2 sequences are MNHEY and SVGEGT. In DNA form, the CDR3 reads TGTGCCAGCAGTACGGGACAGGGGGACCAGCATTTT. As protein: CASSTGQGDQHF.

V is TRBV29-1 and J is TRBJ2-1; 8 bases are shared with TRBD1. Germline V gives CDR1 SQVTM, CDR2 ANQGSEA. Trimming removed 6 bases from V and 3 bases from J; junction bases left unmatched: 7. This CDR3 contains 14 residues. The CDR3 is CSVDYRGVYNEQFF. CDR3 nucleotide sequence: TGCAGCGTCGACTACAGGGGGGTCTACAATGAGCAGTTCTTC.

This clone appeared a few times. The identical CDR3 is also encoded by other nucleotide sequences in the sample. The rearrangement joins TRBV4-3 to TRBJ2-5; possible D gene TRBD1, 6 bases. CDR3 length equals 15 residues. The V and J ends lost 0 bases and 1 base respectively, with 9 bases between them. Germline V gives CDR1 LGHNA, CDR2 YSLEER. CDR3 sequence: CASSQDRGGQETQYF. The CDR3 region has the DNA TGCGCCAGCAGCCAAGATCGAGGGGGCCAAGAGACCCAGTACTTC.

This clone was observed once. This rearrangement joins TRBV2 to TRBJ1-1, with no clear D. Germline V gives CDR1 SNHLY, CDR2 FYNNEI. This CDR3 comprises 15 residues. The V end lost 0 bases, the J end lost 4 bases, and 12 bases lay between the germline ends. This CDR3 is CASSEARSRSTEAFF. The CDR3 bases are TGTGCCAGCAGTGAAGCCCGGTCACGATCCACTGAAGCTTTCTTT. Complete variable domain (other parts from reference TRBV2 and TRBJ1-1): EPEVTQTPSHQVTQMGQEVILRCVPISNHLYFYWYRQILGQKVEFLVSFYNNEISEKSEIFDDQFSVERPDGSNFTLKIRSTKLEDSAMYFCASSEARSRSTEAFFGQGTRLTVV.

The chain combines TRBV7-6 with TRBJ1-1; 7 positions agree with TRBD1. CDR3 length: 15 amino acids. The germline V gene encodes CDR1 SGHVS and CDR2 FNYEAQ. V was clipped by 0 bases and J by 4 bases; unmatched bases: 5. The CDR3 nucleotides are TGTGCCAGCAGCTTAGCCTCAGGGGGGCCCACTGAAGCTTTCTTT. Its translation is CASSLASGGPTEAFF.

This chain uses TRBV14 with TRBJ2-5; 9 bases are shared with TRBD1. The CDR3 contains 15 residues. V shed 1 base, J shed 5 bases, and the junction held 5 bases outside the gene matches. Looked up from germline, CDR1 is SGHDN and CDR2 is FVKESK. CDR3 coding DNA: TGTGCCAGCAGCCAAGTACAGGGGGCTTGGGAGACCCAGTACTTC. Amino acids: CASSQVQGAWETQYF.

V gene TRBV5-1 combines with J gene TRBJ2-1, with 7 bases lining up with TRBD1. Germline V gene lookup returns CDR1 SGHRS and CDR2 YFSETQ. This CDR3 has 15 residues. V gave up 0 bases and J gave up 6 bases; unmatched junction bases: 6. The CDR3 DNA sequence: TGCGCCAGCAGCTTGGTGGACAGGCTAGGCAATGAGCAGTTCTTC. It translates to CASSLVDRLGNEQFF.

The chain recombines TRBV5-4 with TRBJ2-3; 7 bases are a match to TRBD1. V was clipped by 0 bases and J by 5 bases; unmatched bases: 6. The CDR3 runs 15 residues. Germline V gene lookup returns CDR1 SGHNT and CDR2 YYREEE (reference sequence). The CDR3 here is CASSLGGGLGDTQYF. In DNA form, the CDR3 reads TGTGCCAGCAGCTTGGGAGGGGGCCTTGGAGATACGCAGTATTTT.

This clone was found a few times. The chain joins TRBV21-1 to TRBJ1-2; the D call TRBD1 from the table was never checked on the DNA. TRBV21-1 is classified as a pseudogene. This CDR3 contains 16 residues. The chain's CDR3 is CASSSDREKANYGYTF. The DNA for the CDR3 is TGTGCCAGCAGTTCGGACAGGGAGAAGGCTAACTATGGCTACACCTTC.

The rearrangement uses TRBV12-3 or TRBV12-4 and TRBJ2-4; 8 positions agree with TRBD1. The CDR3 has 13 amino acids. V was pared by 7 bases and J by 9 bases, with 8 bases of the junction left unmatched. CDR3 bases: TGTGCCAGCAACAGGGGGACAGATAGCATTCAGTACTTC. It yields the protein CASNRGTDSIQYF.

J is TRBJ1-4 and V is TRBV11-1, with D possibly matching TRBD1 (6 bases). From germline, CDR1 is SGHAT and CDR2 FQDESV (reference sequence). Trimming took off 5 bases at V and 4 bases at J, with 8 bases between the two ends. The CDR3 spans 13 residues. The CDR3 here is CASSHRDNEKLFF. The CDR3 DNA is TGTGCCAGCAGCCACAGGGATAATGAAAAACTGTTTTTT. The variable domain in full, with the rest retrieved from reference TRBV11-1 and TRBJ1-4, is EAEVAQSPRYKITEKSQAVAFWCDPISGHATLYWYRQILGQGPELLVQFQDESVVDDSQLPKDRFSAERLKGVDSTLKIQPAELGDSAMYLCASSHRDNEKLFFGSGTQLSVL.

This clone showed up just once. The chain has TRBV7-3 and TRBJ2-3, with D unclear. This CDR3 has 15 amino acids. Trimming left V 3 bases short and J 0 bases short, with 10 bases between. Looked up from germline, CDR1 is SGHTA and CDR2 is FQGTGA. The CDR3 DNA follows: TGTGCCAGCAGCTTTGGAGTTTCTAGCACAGATACGCAGTATTTT. The encoded protein is CASSFGVSSTDTQYF.

This clone has a single count. The V gene is TRBV6-5, the J gene TRBJ1-2, with D unresolved. Germline V gene sequence: CDR1 MNHEY, CDR2 SVGAGI. V lost 2 bases to trimming and J lost 7 bases, with 11 bases between them. The CDR3 length is 13 residues. The CDR3 loop is CASSYHRVGGYTF. For the CDR3, the DNA is TGTGCCAGCAGTTACCACCGGGTGGGTGGCTACACCTTC.

The V call is TRBV7-2, the J call TRBJ2-3; TRBD2 matches 11 bases. CDR1 SGHTA and CDR2 FQGNSA come from the germline V gene. Trimming took 2 bases from V and 0 from J; bases not matched to a gene: 7. CDR3 length: 18 residues. The CDR3 here is CASSLRSSGGLSTDTQYF. CDR3 DNA: TGTGCCAGCAGCTTAAGGTCTAGCGGGGGGCTTAGCACAGATACGCAGTATTTT.

The DNA of the CDR3 is TGTGCCAGCAGCCAAGATTTGCGGGGGGGCCAAGAGACCCAGTACTTC. Amino acids: CASSQDLRGGQETQYF. The V call is TRBV3-1 (or the pseudogene TRBV3-2), the J call TRBJ2-5; 9 bases match TRBD2. The germline CDR1 and CDR2 sequences are LGHDT and YNNKEL (reference sequence). The CDR3 length is 16 residues. V trimming: 0 bases; J trimming: 1 base; junction bases outside the gene matches: 3.

The chain combines TRBV3-1 (or the pseudogene TRBV3-2) with TRBJ1-2, with TRBD1 identical over 7 bases. Germline V gene data show CDR1 as LGHDT and CDR2 as YNNKEL (reference sequence). This CDR3 comprises 16 residues. The V and J ends lost 7 bases and 4 bases, in that order; junction bases with no gene match: 15. The CDR3 bases are TGTGCCAGCACCCCCGAGGGGGCCGGAGGTTCCTATGGCTACACCTTC. Translated: CASTPEGAGGSYGYTF.

This clone was detected a few times. The gene calls are TRBV4-3 and TRBJ1-2; perhaps TRBD1 as D (6 bases). Germline V gene data show CDR1 as LGHNA and CDR2 as YSLEER. V was pared by 5 bases and J by 3 bases, with 19 bases between. This CDR3 has 16 amino acids. Here the CDR3 DNA reads TGCGCCAGCAGCGGCCCTTGGGGGGGCGCGGACTATGGCTACACCTTC. This translates into CASSGPWGGADYGYTF.

The chain employs TRBV2 and TRBJ1-5; D perhaps matches TRBD1 (6 bases). CDR3 size: 14 residues. V was clipped by 1 base and J by 6 bases, with 10 bases between them. Germline loops: CDR1 SNHLY, CDR2 FYNNEI. The CDR3 region has the DNA TGTGCCAGCAGTGAAGAGGGGGGGGGTCAGCCCCAGCATTTT. Its translation: CASSEEGGGQPQHF.